One sample yielded the 25 T cell receptor beta chains listed below, sequenced in a study of patients and donors after allogeneic stem cell transplantation. Each CDR3 protein is one row after TCRdb ran MiXCR on the RT-PCR reads. The sample lists roughly 960,000 distinct CDR3 sequences, about 20% occurring once. The sequenced material came from blood, either unsorted or a sorted T cell fraction (not recorded which). These receptors all come from a human donor who was either an allogeneic HSCT recipient or a stem cell or donor lymphocyte infusion donor (not recorded which). It is not recorded whose cells these are; they may come from a transplant donor.

There are a few counts of this clonotype. The V call is TRBV20-1, the J call TRBJ1-1; D is unclear. V was shortened by 2 bases and J by 0 bases, with 16 bases between the two germline ends. CDR1 and CDR2 from the germline V gene are DFQATT and SNEGSKA (reference sequence). CDR3 length: 16 residues. The CDR3 DNA follows: TGCAGTGCTAGACCTCCTCGAGAAGCCTTGAACACTGAAGCTTTCTTT. Translating it yields CSARPPREALNTEAFF.

This clonotype came up a few times. The rearrangement joins TRBV5-1 to TRBJ2-7, with TRBD1 matching over 9 bases. The CDR3 totals 14 residues. Germline V CDR1 and CDR2: SGHRS, YFSETQ. The trim removed 5 bases at V and 2 bases at J, leaving 5 bases unmatched. The CDR3 DNA sequence: TGCGCCAGCAGGACACAGGGGGCCCCCTACGAGCAGTACTTC. It specifies CASRTQGAPYEQYF.

The rearrangement links TRBV28 to TRBJ2-5; 7 positions match TRBD2. Trimming at V came to 6 bases and at J to 2 bases, leaving 9 bases not matched to a gene. The CDR3 has 15 residues. Germline CDR1 is MDHEN and CDR2 is SYDVKM. The CDR3 DNA reads TGTGCCAGCAGGAAGGGTCAGGGACTACAAGAGACCCAGTACTTC. As protein: CASRKGQGLQETQYF.

The chain uses TRBV15 and TRBJ2-5, with TRBD1 as a possible D gene (6 bases). CDR1 LNHNV and CDR2 YYDKDF come from the germline V gene (reference sequence). V was pared by 1 base and J by 5 bases, with 14 bases between. The CDR3 runs 15 residues. CDR3 sequence (DNA): TGTGCCACCAGCAGAGTTCTCAGGGGTGGCGAGACCCAGTACTTC. Translating it yields CATSRVLRGGETQYF.

The gene calls are TRBV9 and TRBJ2-3, with a weak D call TRBD2 (6 bases). Germline V lookup: CDR1 SGDLS, CDR2 YYNGEE. V was trimmed by 0 bases and J by 2 bases, leaving 13 bases between them. The CDR3 extends over 16 amino acids. This CDR3 is CASSVEAGSYTDTQYF. The CDR3 bases are TGTGCCAGCAGCGTAGAGGCGGGGAGCTACACAGATACGCAGTATTTT. Looking up the rest from reference TRBV9 and TRBJ2-3 gives the full variable domain: DSGVTQTPKHLITATGQRVTLRCSPRSGDLSVYWYQQSLDQGLQFLIQYYNGEERAKGNILERFSAQQFPDLHSELNLSSLELGDSALYFCASSVEAGSYTDTQYFGPGTRLTVL.

CDR3 DNA: TGCGCCAGCAGCCAAGAGGGTCCGGGCGGGGGAGAAGTCACGCAGTATTTT. This encodes CASSQEGPGGGEVTQYF. The rearrangement joins TRBV4-1 to TRBJ2-3; 7 positions match TRBD2. CDR3 length: 17 residues. V shed 0 bases, J shed 9 bases, and the junction held 15 bases outside the gene matches. Germline CDR1 MGHRA, CDR2 YSYEKL.

The CDR3 nucleotides read TGTGCCAGCAGTCCACCCTATCAAGGAGAGACCCAGTACTTC. This sequence encodes CASSPPYQGETQYF. The chain recombines TRBV28 with TRBJ2-5, with unresolved D. V lost 5 bases and J lost 4, with 14 bases in between. Germline V gene sequence: CDR1 MDHEN, CDR2 SYDVKM. The CDR3 spans 14 residues.

In this sample, this clonotype turned up a few times. The rearrangement uses TRBV20-1 and TRBJ1-5; TRBD1 might be the D (5 bases). V shed 0 bases and J shed 5 bases, with 17 bases lying between them. The CDR3 contains 16 residues. The V gene's germline CDR1 is DFQATT and CDR2 SNEGSKA (reference sequence). CDR3 region: CSARDSRQKPHQPQHF. The DNA for the CDR3 is TGCAGTGCTAGAGATAGTCGACAGAAACCTCATCAGCCCCAGCATTTT.

The chain carries TRBV5-1 and TRBJ2-5; D is unresolved. Trimming removed 1 base from V and 5 bases from J, with 9 bases in between. Germline assignment: CDR1 SGHRS and CDR2 YFSETQ. The CDR3 length is 13 residues. The chain's CDR3 is CASSLSFGETQYF. The CDR3 DNA follows: TGCGCCAGCAGCTTGTCTTTCGGGGAGACCCAGTACTTC.

The chain recombines TRBV11-3 with TRBJ1-1; 8 nucleotides line up with TRBD1. This CDR3 contains 15 residues. J lost 4 bases, V lost 5 bases, and 9 bases had no gene match. From germline, CDR1 is SGHNT and CDR2 YENEEA. CDR3 bases: TGTGCCAGCAGCCCGAGACAGGGGTATCGCACTGAAGCTTTCTTT. This codes for CASSPRQGYRTEAFF.

This clonotype was detected a few times. The chain couples TRBV3-1 to TRBJ2-1; 9 bases map to TRBD2. Germline V gene sequence: CDR1 LGHDT, CDR2 YNNKEL (reference sequence). The CDR3 spans 19 residues. The J segment lost 6 bases and the V segment lost 0 bases, leaving 15 bases of the junction unmatched. The chain's CDR3 is CASSQEGRVSGRRPNEQFF. Here the CDR3 DNA reads TGTGCCAGCAGCCAAGAAGGCAGGGTAAGCGGGAGGAGACCCAATGAGCAGTTCTTC.

This clonotype has a handful of counts. The chain is built from TRBV15 and TRBJ2-1, with 7 bases fitting TRBD1. In germline, CDR1 is LNHNV, CDR2 YYDKDF (reference sequence). V was pared by 0 bases and J by 3 bases, with 5 bases of the junction left unmatched. This CDR3 has 16 amino acids. The CDR3 reads CATSRDWAGGYNEQFF. Here the CDR3 DNA reads TGTGCCACCAGCAGAGATTGGGCAGGGGGCTACAATGAGCAGTTCTTC.

The chain links TRBV6-2 or TRBV6-3 to TRBJ1-1, with D uncertain. Trimming took off 2 bases at V and 6 bases at J, with 16 bases between the two ends. This CDR3 has 15 amino acids. Germline CDR1 and CDR2: MNHEY and SVGEGT. The CDR3 spells CASSYTRVLSAEAFF. CDR3 nucleotide sequence: TGTGCCAGCAGTTACACGAGGGTGTTAAGCGCTGAAGCTTTCTTT.

The chain joins TRBV6-1 to TRBJ2-3; the match to TRBD2 covers 9 bases. There are 14 residues in the CDR3. Germline V lookup: CDR1 MNHNS, CDR2 SASEGT. With 6 bases clipped from V and 6 bases from J, the junction kept 7 bases outside the gene matches. CDR3 nucleotide sequence: TGTGCCAGCAGCCTCGGGACTAGCTTGGATACGCAGTATTTT. It codes for CASSLGTSLDTQYF.

The chain combines TRBV20-1 with TRBJ2-3; 9 bases line up with TRBD1. CDR1 is DFQATT, CDR2 SNEGSKA, per germline (reference sequence). This CDR3 has 14 amino acids. Trimming at V came to 3 bases and at J to 4 bases, leaving 5 bases not matched to a gene. The CDR3 nucleotides read TGCAGTGCTAGCCGGGACAGGGAACCAGATACGCAGTATTTT. Translating it yields CSASRDREPDTQYF.

The chain couples TRBV30 to TRBJ2-5; no clear D gene. The CDR3 runs 11 residues. Trimming took off 0 bases at V and 5 bases at J, with 4 bases between the two ends. Germline V gene lookup returns CDR1 GTSNPN and CDR2 SVGIG (reference sequence). The CDR3 nucleotides are TGTGCCTGGAGTGTACGGGAGACCCAGTACTTC. It specifies CAWSVRETQYF.

This clonotype was seen a few times. V gene TRBV6-5 combines with J gene TRBJ2-7; D not certain. CDR3 length: 14 residues. With 0 bases removed from V and 5 bases from J, the gap between germline ends came to 11 bases. From germline, CDR1 is MNHEY and CDR2 SVGAGI. For the CDR3, the DNA is TGTGCCAGCAGTTACTCGCCGTGGGCCCACGAGCAGTACTTC. It encodes CASSYSPWAHEQYF.

This clonotype appeared a few times. The chain employs TRBV7-2 and TRBJ2-3; D not certain. Germline CDR1 and CDR2: SGHTA and FQGNSA. This CDR3 has 14 residues. V was cut by 2 bases and J by 3 bases, with 9 bases left in between. The CDR3 region is CASSLMAKTDTQYF. The CDR3 nucleotides read TGTGCCAGCAGCTTAATGGCTAAGACAGATACGCAGTATTTT.

This clonotype has only a few counts. This chain joins TRBV6-2 or TRBV6-3 and TRBJ2-7; D ambiguous. Deletions cut 0 bases from V and 3 bases from J, with 9 bases between. Per the germline V gene, CDR1 is MNHEY and CDR2 is SVGEGT. The CDR3 has 14 residues. The CDR3 DNA reads TGTGCCAGCAGTTACTCGGGTAGAGGCTACGAGCAGTACTTC. Its protein product is CASSYSGRGYEQYF.

The chain couples TRBV11-2 to TRBJ1-5, with D perhaps TRBD1 (5 bases). The CDR3 spans 14 residues. Trimming pared 4 bases from V and 5 bases from J, leaving 12 bases between. Germline CDR1 and CDR2: SGHAT and FQNNGV. CDR3 amino acids: CASSSGWGDQPQHF. CDR3 coding DNA: TGTGCCAGCAGCTCCGGGTGGGGCGATCAGCCCCAGCATTTT.

CDR3 sequence reads: CSAASGAGGNQPQHF. The CDR3 region has the DNA TGCAGCGCCGCTTCAGGGGCGGGGGGCAATCAGCCCCAGCATTTT. The rearrangement joins TRBV29-1 to TRBJ1-5, with D possibly matching TRBD1 (6 bases). The CDR3 runs to 15 residues. Germline-derived CDR1 and CDR2 are SQVTM and ANQGSEA. Trimming removed 7 bases from V and 2 bases from J, with 18 bases in between.

To note about this clonotype: A much larger clone lies a single base off, so this may be a read error. The rearrangement joins TRBV5-1 to TRBJ1-2, with 7 nucleotides matching TRBD1. The CDR3 spans 13 residues. Germline V gene lookup returns CDR1 SGHRS and CDR2 YFSETQ. CDR3 DNA sequence: TGCGCCAGCCGTAGGGGGCGTGAGTTGGGCTACGCCTTC. This encodes CASRRGRELGYAF.

This clonotype was seen a handful of times. The chain combines TRBV4-3 with TRBJ1-5; no reliable D call. The CDR3 loop spans 14 amino acids. The germline V and J ends were trimmed by 0 bases and 6 bases, with 9 bases remaining between them. The germline CDR1 and CDR2 sequences are LGHNA and YSLEER. The CDR3 sequence is CASSQDNRFQPQHF. Written as DNA, the CDR3 is TGCGCCAGCAGCCAAGATAACAGATTTCAGCCCCAGCATTTT.

This clonotype turned up a few times. CDR3 region: CASSSQNGPQYF. CDR3 bases: TGCGCCAGCAGCTCACAGAACGGCCCGCAGTATTTT. This sequence joins TRBV4-1 and TRBJ2-3; the D is unclear. CDR3 length: 12 residues. The germline V gene encodes CDR1 MGHRA and CDR2 YSYEKL. The ends were cut back, 5 bases at V and 10 bases at J, with 13 bases in the middle.

This clonotype was counted at least ten times. Written as DNA, the CDR3 is TGTGCCAGCAGTAAGCCAGGGACAGGGAAGGGTCAGCCCCAGCATTTT. It specifies CASSKPGTGKGQPQHF. V gene TRBV12-3 or TRBV12-4 combines with J gene TRBJ1-5; 9 nucleotides line up with TRBD1. The CDR3 is 16 amino acids. Trimming cost V 5 bases and J 6 bases; bases outside gene matches: 11.